This section outlines one TCR beta chain sequence together with its context. Its specific antigen is unknown. No base quality values were provided; no much bigger clone lies one nucleotide off. The CDR3 covers 15 residues, taking in both the cysteine and the phenylalanine. Only CDR3 DNA is held: 45 bases, read in frame from base 1. The V end gives up 2 bases and the J end 8 bases, leaving 10 bases in the junction not matched to a gene. The germline V gene supplies CDR1 LGHNA and CDR2 YSLEER. A single peripheral blood draw of 90 to 150 mL on average was collected from each donor into heparinised tubes. Using a panel that included CD45RO, CCR7, CD25, CD127, CD95 and CD27, naive, central memory, regulatory and stem cell-like memory CD4+ T cells were sorted on a BD FACSAria II. Every sorted population had a purity above 95%. PBMCs were separated immediately by Lymphoprep density gradient centrifugation and were stained directly, without being cultured. To minimize batch effects, samples were stained and sorted in pairs, one healthy donor with one patient per experiment.

These data are taken from a study of beta chain features in type 1 diabetes (dated by TCRdb to the late 2010s). For the study in its entirety: No differences in mean age, gender distribution, total cell number or subset yield were found between patients and healthy donors. Whereas all 30 or so donors provided naive and central memory subsets, regulatory and stem cell-like memory subsets were isolated from just 8 patients and roughly eight healthy donors. In the study, recently diagnosed type 1 diabetes patients and matched healthy donors were compared on the TCRB repertoires of their sorted circulating CD4+ T cell subsets. Across all samples, some 100,000,000 sorted cells were examined, and cell number per subset correlated strongly with RNA yield. Summary of the overall study and its limitations: Naive, central memory and regulatory TCRB repertoires appeared more similar among patients than among healthy donors. Because cDNA was sequenced instead of genomic DNA, highly expressing activated cells could be over-represented, though the groups showed no difference in activation or CD3 levels. PCR may preferentially amplify shorter templates, but because patient and control samples were amplified and corrected together, any resulting skew would affect both groups equally. Only small numbers of individuals were included in the HLA sub-analyses, which left unresolved whether HLA type had any influence on TCRB rearrangement. In all four CD4+ subsets, TCRB CDR3 length was moderately but significantly shorter in type 1 diabetes patients. At VDJ recombination sites, patients with type 1 diabetes made fewer insertions and deleted more nucleotides, a pattern implying thymic rearrangement abnormalities.

The entire amount of isolated RNA was reverse transcribed using the High Capacity cDNA Reverse Transcription Kit, so the sequenced TCRB transcripts were expressed ones. Deep immunoSEQ sequencing was applied to naive, central memory and regulatory T cell samples, giving an average of around 3.8 million total reads per sample. After sorted cells were lysed in RLT buffer, RNA was extracted with DNase-treated RNeasy Micro or Mini kits, with the choice depending on cell number. To prevent cross-contamination, every cell subset was processed on its own, while patient and healthy donor samples were processed together. Using the immunoSEQ multiplex PCR, TCRB sequences were amplified from cDNA into 87-bp fragments spanning the CDR3 region. Amplicons were sequenced on the Illumina HiSeq platform. The study's own analysis went as follows. PCR bias was corrected computationally using synthetic template baselines, and reads within Hamming distance 2 were collapsed, with unmergeable singletons discarded. By aligning reads against IMGT, V, D and J genes, CDR3 length, and insertions or deletions at six rearrangement sites were assigned. Within each subset, clonotype counts were normalized to sorted cell number, after which true diversity and Gini coefficients were computed with the tcR R package. The overlap coefficient, calculated on TCRB nucleotide sequences, was used to measure repertoire sharing. TCRdb carries this immuneACCESS record with in-frame sequences only. Its versions omit some clonotypes, under half of them owing to an unresolved V gene in the studies checked, with the rest unexplained. V and J calls plus clone size are reproduced from that table; the DNA served to infer D and trimming. Present in this sample are approximately 150,000 clones, about 9.1% of which were seen just once. The top ten clonotypes cover 2% to 3% of the sample.

The chain employs TRBV4-3 and TRBJ1-2; TRBD1 aligns with 8 central bases. The sequence derives from a woman aged 18 to 35 in good health. The material sequenced was central memory CD4+ T cells from blood. The nucleotide sequence is given as TGCGCCAGCAGCCAAAGTGGACAGGGCCTGCGGGGCTACACCTTC. Translated, this is CASSQSGQGLRGYTF.